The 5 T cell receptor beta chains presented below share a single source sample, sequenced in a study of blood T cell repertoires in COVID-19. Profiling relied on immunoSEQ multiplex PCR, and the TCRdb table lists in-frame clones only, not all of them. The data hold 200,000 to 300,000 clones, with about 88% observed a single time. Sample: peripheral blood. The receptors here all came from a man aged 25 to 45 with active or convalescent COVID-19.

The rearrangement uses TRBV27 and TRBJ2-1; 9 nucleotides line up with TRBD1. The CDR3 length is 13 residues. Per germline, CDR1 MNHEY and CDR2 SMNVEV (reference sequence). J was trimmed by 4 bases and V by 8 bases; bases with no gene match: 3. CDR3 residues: CASRDRAYNEQFF. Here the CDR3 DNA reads TGTGCCAGCCGGGACAGGGCATACAATGAGCAGTTCTTC.

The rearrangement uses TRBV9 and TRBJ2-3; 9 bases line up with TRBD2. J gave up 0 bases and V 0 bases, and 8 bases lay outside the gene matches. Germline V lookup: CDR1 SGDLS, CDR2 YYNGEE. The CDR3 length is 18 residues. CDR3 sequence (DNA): TGTGCCAGCAGCGTAGTGAGTAGCGGGGGAACTAGCACAGATACGCAGTATTTT. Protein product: CASSVVSSGGTSTDTQYF.

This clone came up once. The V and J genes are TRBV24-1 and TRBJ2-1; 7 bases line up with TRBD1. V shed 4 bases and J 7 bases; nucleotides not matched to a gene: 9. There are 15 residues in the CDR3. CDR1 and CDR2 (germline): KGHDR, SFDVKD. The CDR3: CATSDPGQVGNEQFF. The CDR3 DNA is TGTGCCACCAGTGACCCTGGACAGGTAGGGAATGAGCAGTTCTTC.

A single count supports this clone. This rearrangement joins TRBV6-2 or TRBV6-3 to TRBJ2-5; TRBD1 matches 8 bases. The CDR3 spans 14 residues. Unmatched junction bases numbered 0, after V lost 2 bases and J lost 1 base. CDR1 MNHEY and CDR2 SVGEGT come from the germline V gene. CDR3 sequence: CASSYTGGQETQYF. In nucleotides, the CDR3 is TGTGCCAGCAGTTACACAGGGGGCCAAGAGACCCAGTACTTC.

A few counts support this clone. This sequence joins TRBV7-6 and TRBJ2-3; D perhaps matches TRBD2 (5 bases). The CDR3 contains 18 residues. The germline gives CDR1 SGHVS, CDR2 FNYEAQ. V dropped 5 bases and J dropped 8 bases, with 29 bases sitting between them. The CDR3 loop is CASSLRAGDPQILTTQYF. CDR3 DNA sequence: TGTGCCAGCAGCCTCCGGGCCGGGGATCCGCAGATACTTACTACGCAGTATTTT.